This is a list of T cell receptor beta chains from one sample in a study of regulatory T cells in long-lasting Graves disease. A single record per CDR3 protein comes from TCRdb applying MiXCR to the multiplex PCR reads. The profile shows about 470,000 distinct CDR3 sequences, approximately 15% of them singletons. Separately, the same data were catalogued under a study of T cells in Graves' hyperthyroidism and ophthalmopathy.

This sample comprised peripheral blood mononuclear cells (PBMCs), obtained at new diagnosis, from a patient treated with antithyroid drugs. Receptors originate from a woman younger than 45 with Graves disease. CDR3s include the opening cysteine and the closing phenylalanine or tryptophan. The order of the fields is J gene, D gene, V gene, clone size, CDR3 protein, CDR3 DNA. The D gene is left open where the match is weak. Size is omitted from some rows. Given values are once, few, many or a class for expanded clones.

j_gene: TRBJ1-1
d_gene: TRBD1
v_gene: TRBV12-3/TRBV12-4
abundance: many
CDR3aa: CASSPHRGLNTEAFF
CDR3nt: TGTGCCAGCAGTCCCCACAGGGGGTTAAACACTGAAGCTTTCTTT

j_gene: TRBJ1-2
d_gene: NA
v_gene: TRBV28
abundance: many
CDR3aa: CASSLSARNYGYTF
CDR3nt: TGTGCCAGCAGTTTATCGGCCAGAAACTATGGCTACACCTTC

j_gene: TRBJ2-2
d_gene: TRBD2
v_gene: TRBV13
abundance: NA
CDR3aa: CASSEGLAGVIGELFF
CDR3nt: TGTGCCAGCAGCGAGGGACTAGCGGGAGTTATCGGGGAGCTGTTTTTT

j_gene: TRBJ2-1
d_gene: NA
v_gene: TRBV6-9
abundance: many
CDR3aa: CASSQEPHRASYNEQFF
CDR3nt: TGTGCCAGCAGTCAGGAACCCCACAGGGCTTCCTACAATGAGCAGTTCTTC

j_gene: TRBJ2-7
d_gene: NA
v_gene: TRBV28
abundance: many
CDR3aa: CASSPLRETPYF
CDR3nt: TGTGCCAGCAGCCCCCTCCGTGAGACTCCTTACTTC

j_gene: TRBJ2-2
d_gene: TRBD2
v_gene: TRBV5-4
abundance: NA
CDR3aa: CASSRGGLAGPGELFF
CDR3nt: TGTGCCAGCAGCCGCGGGGGACTAGCGGGACCCGGGGAGCTGTTTTTT

j_gene: TRBJ1-1
d_gene: TRBD1
v_gene: TRBV5-6
abundance: many
CDR3aa: CASGQGAFSEAFF
CDR3nt: TGTGCCAGCGGGCAGGGGGCTTTTTCTGAAGCTTTCTTT

j_gene: TRBJ2-3
d_gene: NA
v_gene: TRBV6-1
abundance: many
CDR3aa: CASSGTADTQYF
CDR3nt: TGTGCCAGCAGTGGGACTGCAGATACGCAGTATTTT

j_gene: TRBJ2-3
d_gene: NA
v_gene: TRBV6-1
abundance: many
CDR3aa: CASSPRVRGGGTDTQYF
CDR3nt: TGTGCCAGCAGTCCAAGGGTCAGAGGGGGGGGCACAGATACGCAGTATTTT

j_gene: TRBJ1-1
d_gene: NA
v_gene: TRBV28
abundance: many
CDR3aa: CASSFGGPRRNTEAFF
CDR3nt: TGTGCCAGCAGTTTCGGAGGGCCGAGGAGGAACACTGAAGCTTTCTTT

j_gene: TRBJ1-1
d_gene: TRBD1
v_gene: TRBV5-6
abundance: NA
CDR3aa: CASSLARDSRMNTEAFF
CDR3nt: TGTGCCAGCAGCTTGGCCAGGGACAGTCGCATGAACACTGAAGCTTTCTTT

j_gene: TRBJ2-7
d_gene: NA
v_gene: TRBV7-3
abundance: few
CDR3aa: CASSPQGRVNSYEQYF
CDR3nt: TGTGCCAGCAGCCCCCAGGGGCGGGTAAACTCCTACGAGCAGTACTTC

j_gene: TRBJ1-4
d_gene: TRBD1
v_gene: TRBV12-3/TRBV12-4
abundance: few
CDR3aa: CASSFGTGPNEKLFF
CDR3nt: TGTGCCAGCAGTTTCGGGACAGGCCCGAATGAAAAACTGTTTTTT

j_gene: TRBJ1-2
d_gene: NA
v_gene: TRBV2
abundance: few
CDR3aa: CASSEASGEWNYGYTF
CDR3nt: TGTGCCAGCAGTGAAGCATCGGGGGAGTGGAACTATGGCTACACCTTC

j_gene: TRBJ2-7
d_gene: TRBD1
v_gene: TRBV12-3/TRBV12-4
abundance: many
CDR3aa: CASSFGTGLYEQYF
CDR3nt: TGTGCCAGCAGTTTTGGGACAGGGTTGTACGAGCAGTACTTC

j_gene: TRBJ1-1
d_gene: NA
v_gene: TRBV29-1
abundance: many
CDR3aa: CSVELRGVNTEAFF
CDR3nt: TGCAGCGTTGAATTGAGGGGCGTCAACACTGAAGCTTTCTTT

j_gene: TRBJ2-2
d_gene: NA
v_gene: TRBV30
abundance: many
CDR3aa: CAWTGGYGNTGELFF
CDR3nt: TGTGCCTGGACCGGAGGGTACGGGAACACCGGGGAGCTGTTTTTT

j_gene: TRBJ2-7
d_gene: TRBD2
v_gene: TRBV12-3/TRBV12-4
abundance: many
CDR3aa: CASSPRTSGRYEQYF
CDR3nt: TGTGCCAGCAGTCCCAGGACTAGCGGGAGGTACGAGCAGTACTTC

j_gene: TRBJ2-4
d_gene: NA
v_gene: TRBV30
abundance: many
CDR3aa: CAWDQGAKNIQYF
CDR3nt: TGTGCCTGGGACCAGGGGGCCAAAAACATTCAGTACTTC

j_gene: TRBJ2-7
d_gene: NA
v_gene: TRBV20-1
abundance: NA
CDR3aa: CSARGELYEQYF
CDR3nt: TGCAGTGCTAGGGGCGAGCTCTACGAGCAGTACTTC

j_gene: TRBJ1-1
d_gene: NA
v_gene: TRBV4-1
abundance: NA
CDR3aa: CASSQDKFVNTEAFF
CDR3nt: TGCGCCAGCAGCCAAGATAAATTCGTGAACACTGAAGCTTTCTTT

j_gene: TRBJ2-5
d_gene: NA
v_gene: TRBV7-9
abundance: many
CDR3aa: CASSPGWRGTQYF
CDR3nt: TGTGCCAGCAGCCCTGGGTGGAGGGGGACCCAGTACTTC

j_gene: TRBJ2-1
d_gene: NA
v_gene: TRBV9
abundance: few
CDR3aa: CASSVVWEPYNEQFF
CDR3nt: TGTGCCAGCAGCGTAGTGTGGGAGCCTTACAATGAGCAGTTCTTC

j_gene: TRBJ2-3
d_gene: TRBD2
v_gene: TRBV24-1
abundance: many
CDR3aa: CATSESRLAGVKDTQYF
CDR3nt: TGTGCCACCAGTGAGTCCCGACTAGCGGGAGTGAAAGATACGCAGTATTTT

j_gene: TRBJ2-1
d_gene: TRBD2
v_gene: TRBV20-1
abundance: many
CDR3aa: CSAGLAGYNEQFF
CDR3nt: TGCAGTGCCGGACTAGCGGGTTACAATGAGCAGTTCTTC

j_gene: TRBJ2-3
d_gene: NA
v_gene: TRBV28
abundance: many
CDR3aa: CASSFRDLIFTDTQYF
CDR3nt: TGTGCCAGCAGTTTCCGGGACCTAATCTTCACAGATACGCAGTATTTT

j_gene: TRBJ2-7
d_gene: NA
v_gene: TRBV20-1
abundance: NA
CDR3aa: CSAQNPSLSYEQYF
CDR3nt: TGCAGTGCCCAAAACCCGTCGTTATCCTACGAGCAGTACTTC

j_gene: TRBJ1-1
d_gene: NA
v_gene: TRBV30
abundance: NA
CDR3aa: CAWRLGPESTEAFF
CDR3nt: TGTGCCTGGAGATTGGGACCTGAGAGCACTGAAGCTTTCTTT

j_gene: TRBJ2-7
d_gene: TRBD2
v_gene: TRBV5-1
abundance: few
CDR3aa: CASSLSGGQAAGLYEQYF
CDR3nt: TGCGCCAGCAGCTTGAGCGGGGGGCAAGCGGCCGGACTCTACGAGCAGTACTTC

j_gene: TRBJ2-1
d_gene: NA
v_gene: TRBV2
abundance: many
CDR3aa: CASSERGGEAYNEQFF
CDR3nt: TGTGCCAGCAGTGAGAGGGGGGGGGAAGCCTACAATGAGCAGTTCTTC

j_gene: TRBJ2-3
d_gene: NA
v_gene: TRBV6-1
abundance: many
CDR3aa: CASSLDYGEADTQYF
CDR3nt: TGTGCCAGCAGCCTGGACTATGGGGAGGCAGATACGCAGTATTTT

j_gene: TRBJ1-2
d_gene: NA
v_gene: TRBV5-1
abundance: many
CDR3aa: CASSREGWVEDGYTF
CDR3nt: TGTGCCAGCAGCCGAGAAGGATGGGTTGAGGATGGCTACACCTTC

j_gene: TRBJ2-7
d_gene: NA
v_gene: TRBV13
abundance: many
CDR3aa: CASSRRGPSSYEQYF
CDR3nt: TGTGCCAGCAGCCGCCGCGGGCCATCTTCCTACGAGCAGTACTTC

j_gene: TRBJ1-5
d_gene: NA
v_gene: TRBV3-1
abundance: few
CDR3aa: CASSQDLRDNQPQHF
CDR3nt: TGTGCCAGCAGCCAAGATTTACGGGACAATCAGCCCCAGCATTTT

j_gene: TRBJ1-3
d_gene: TRBD1
v_gene: TRBV28
abundance: many
CDR3aa: CASSLLPRDRSSGNTIYF
CDR3nt: TGTGCCAGCAGTTTACTGCCCCGGGACAGGTCCTCTGGAAACACCATATATTTT

j_gene: TRBJ2-7
d_gene: TRBD2
v_gene: TRBV7-9
abundance: few
CDR3aa: CASSLGWREAHYEQYF
CDR3nt: TGTGCCAGCAGCTTAGGATGGCGGGAGGCCCACTACGAGCAGTACTTC

j_gene: TRBJ2-7
d_gene: TRBD2
v_gene: TRBV10-2
abundance: few
CDR3aa: CASTAGVHEQYF
CDR3nt: TGCGCCAGCACAGCGGGAGTTCACGAGCAGTACTTC

j_gene: TRBJ2-1
d_gene: NA
v_gene: TRBV24-1
abundance: many
CDR3aa: CATSDREEQFF
CDR3nt: TGTGCCACCAGTGATCGCGAAGAGCAGTTCTTC

j_gene: TRBJ2-7
d_gene: TRBD2
v_gene: TRBV4-1
abundance: many
CDR3aa: CASSQASGAVDEQYF
CDR3nt: TGCGCCAGCAGCCAAGCTAGCGGGGCTGTTGACGAGCAGTACTTC

j_gene: TRBJ2-5
d_gene: NA
v_gene: TRBV27
abundance: many
CDR3aa: CASSISTAEETQYF
CDR3nt: TGTGCCAGCAGTATATCGACAGCGGAAGAGACCCAGTACTTC

j_gene: TRBJ1-1
d_gene: TRBD1
v_gene: TRBV19
abundance: few
CDR3aa: CASTSGRQGGTEAFF
CDR3nt: TGTGCCAGTACCTCAGGTCGACAGGGAGGGACTGAAGCTTTCTTT

j_gene: TRBJ2-7
d_gene: TRBD2
v_gene: TRBV6-5
abundance: many
CDR3aa: CASSYGTSGRAGSYEQYF
CDR3nt: TGTGCCAGCAGTTACGGGACTAGCGGGAGGGCCGGTTCCTACGAGCAGTACTTC

j_gene: TRBJ2-7
d_gene: NA
v_gene: TRBV2
abundance: NA
CDR3aa: CASSERLYEQYF
CDR3nt: TGTGCCAGCAGTGAACGACTCTACGAGCAGTACTTC

j_gene: TRBJ2-2
d_gene: NA
v_gene: TRBV9
abundance: NA
CDR3aa: CASSFNSYTGELFF
CDR3nt: TGTGCCAGCAGCTTCAACTCGTACACCGGGGAGCTGTTTTTT

j_gene: TRBJ1-1
d_gene: NA
v_gene: TRBV18
abundance: many
CDR3aa: CASSLSGGVAYTEAFF
CDR3nt: TGTGCCAGCTCCCTCTCCGGCGGGGTAGCGTACACTGAAGCTTTCTTT

j_gene: TRBJ1-2
d_gene: NA
v_gene: TRBV12-3/TRBV12-4
abundance: many
CDR3aa: CASSWTSTNYGYTF
CDR3nt: TGTGCCAGCAGTTGGACAAGTACTAACTATGGCTACACCTTC

j_gene: TRBJ1-3
d_gene: TRBD1
v_gene: TRBV12-3/TRBV12-4
abundance: many
CDR3aa: CASSLSHRGLDSGNTIYF
CDR3nt: TGTGCCAGCAGCTTAAGCCACAGGGGGCTAGACTCTGGAAACACCATATATTTT

j_gene: TRBJ2-7
d_gene: NA
v_gene: TRBV12-3/TRBV12-4
abundance: many
CDR3aa: CASSFLPPRNEQYF
CDR3nt: TGTGCCAGCAGTTTTCTGCCTCCTAGGAACGAGCAGTACTTC